A single sample is the source of the 29 T cell receptor beta chains below, sequenced in a study of T-cell reconstitution after alpha-beta-depleted transplantation in children. The authors prepared the TCRbeta library with unique molecular identifiers. In TCRdb, the PCR reads were re-called with MiXCR into one record per CDR3 protein. In the table there are hundreds of thousands of distinct CDR3 sequences, less than 15% of which are singletons. The sample was PBMCs, taken from the stem cell graft. These receptors came from a human donor who donated a stem cell graft to a child with Fanconi anemia.

This chain joins TRBV13 and TRBJ2-5, with D tentatively TRBD1 (6 bases). CDR3 length: 16 residues. V was clipped by 3 bases and J by 1 base, with 15 bases between them. Per germline, CDR1 PRHDT and CDR2 FYEKMQ (reference sequence). The CDR3 DNA follows: TGTGCCAGCAGCTTCTCAGGGGTTACTCTCCAAGAGACCCAGTACTTC. This translates into CASSFSGVTLQETQYF.

In this sample, this clonotype turned up many times. The chain employs TRBV14 and TRBJ2-2; D call uncertain. This CDR3 comprises 13 residues. The V gene lost 3 bases and the J gene lost 1 base, with 3 bases spanning the gap. Germline V CDR1 and CDR2: SGHDN, FVKESK. CDR3 amino acids: CASSQRNTGELFF. CDR3 coding DNA: TGTGCCAGCAGCCAGAGGAACACCGGGGAGCTGTTTTTT.

This clonotype was seen at least ten times. V usage is TRBV4-3 and J usage is TRBJ2-5; 10 nucleotides align to TRBD2. The germline gives CDR1 LGHNA, CDR2 YSLEER. Trimming at V came to 0 bases and at J to 3 bases, leaving 7 bases not matched to a gene. The CDR3 sequence is 17 residues long. CDR3 loop: CASSQDTSGGVKETQYF. The CDR3 nucleotides are TGCGCCAGCAGCCAAGATACCAGCGGGGGGGTCAAAGAGACCCAGTACTTC.

The J gene is TRBJ1-5, the V gene TRBV5-1; no clear D gene. The CDR3 runs to 15 residues. V was trimmed by 5 bases and J by 4 bases, leaving 16 bases between them. Per the germline V gene, CDR1 is SGHRS and CDR2 is YFSETQ. CDR3 sequence: CASRQTAAKNQPQHF. The CDR3 coding sequence is TGCGCCAGCAGGCAAACTGCCGCAAAAAATCAGCCCCAGCATTTT.

This clonotype was recorded many times. CDR3 protein: CASSSVPDTQYF. The CDR3 DNA is TGTGCCAGCAGCTCCGTCCCAGATACGCAGTATTTT. The chain links TRBV5-6 to TRBJ2-3; D is undetermined. The V gene lost 3 bases and the J gene lost 4 bases, with 6 bases spanning the gap. This CDR3 has 12 amino acids. Germline CDR1 and CDR2: SGHDT and YYEEEE. Full variable domain (rest looked up from reference TRBV5-6 and TRBJ2-3): DAGVTQSPTHLIKTRGQQVTLRCSPKSGHDTVSWYQQALGQGPQFIFQYYEEEERQRGNFPDRFSGHQFPNYSSELNVNALLLGDSALYLCASSSVPDTQYFGPGTRLTVL.

J is TRBJ1-1 and V is TRBV5-5; 9 nucleotides agree with TRBD1. The germline CDR1 and CDR2 sequences are SGHKS and YYEKEE (reference sequence). Germline trimming cut 4 bases from V and 1 base from J; bases unmatched to any gene: 2. The CDR3 consists of 14 residues. This chain's CDR3 is CASSGGQGNTEAFF. Here the CDR3 DNA reads TGTGCCAGCAGCGGGGGACAGGGGAACACTGAAGCTTTCTTT.

The table lists this clonotype with a few counts. This rearrangement joins TRBV20-1 to TRBJ2-1; the match to TRBD1 covers 9 bases. Germline-derived CDR1 and CDR2 are DFQATT and SNEGSKA (reference sequence). Trimming took 6 bases from V and 7 from J; bases not matched to a gene: 13. The CDR3 sequence is 15 residues long. DNA of the CDR3: TGCAGTGCCCCGCCAGACAGGGGGTTTGGGAATGAGCAGTTCTTC. Translating gives CSAPPDRGFGNEQFF.

This clonotype was detected only a few times. V gene TRBV25-1 combines with J gene TRBJ1-1; D remains ambiguous. V lost 5 bases and J lost 5, with 12 bases in between. The CDR3 is made up of 13 amino acids. Germline values: CDR1 MGHDK, CDR2 SYGVNS. CDR3 amino acids: CASSQQTGTEAFF. CDR3 DNA sequence: TGTGCCAGCAGTCAGCAGACTGGGACTGAAGCTTTCTTT.

This clonotype was counted only a few times. The chain employs TRBV5-1 and TRBJ1-1; TRBD1 matches 11 bases. CDR1 is SGHRS and CDR2 is YFSETQ in the germline V gene. CDR3 length equals 16 residues. The trim removed 4 bases at V and 6 bases at J, leaving 11 bases unmatched. DNA of the CDR3: TGCGCCAGCAGCCTTGGGACAGGGGGGTTATCCGCTGAAGCTTTCTTT. This gives the protein CASSLGTGGLSAEAFF. Variable domain in full (rest from reference TRBV5-1 and TRBJ1-1): KAGVTQTPRYLIKTRGQQVTLSCSPISGHRSVSWYQQTPGQGLQFLFEYFSETQRNKGNFPGRFSGRQFSNSRSEMNVSTLELGDSALYLCASSLGTGGLSAEAFFGQGTRLTVV.

This chain joins TRBV28 and TRBJ1-2, with TRBD1 matching over 7 bases. Germline V gene data show CDR1 as MDHEN and CDR2 as SYDVKM. The CDR3 consists of 14 residues. With V trimmed by 3 bases and J by 6 bases, 7 bases remained unmatched. This CDR3 is CASSLTGLAHGYTF. CDR3 nucleotide sequence: TGTGCCAGCAGTTTGACAGGGCTGGCCCATGGCTACACCTTC.

This clonotype was detected only a few times. This sequence joins TRBV7-8 and TRBJ1-3; D might be TRBD1 (5 bases). CDR3 length: 16 amino acids. Germline CDR1 SGHVS, CDR2 FQNEAQ. Trimming removed 5 bases from V and 0 bases from J, with 14 bases in between. The CDR3, as DNA: TGTGCCAGCAGCACCACAGGTCCAAACTCTGGAAACACCATATATTTT. This translates into CASSTTGPNSGNTIYF.

The V call is TRBV5-1, the J call TRBJ2-3, with a possible D match to TRBD1 (6 bases). Per germline, CDR1 SGHRS and CDR2 YFSETQ. The CDR3 spans 16 residues. V lost 5 bases to trimming and J lost 4 bases, with 20 bases between them. The CDR3 here is CASRLTTGRVSDTQYF. CDR3 nucleotide sequence: TGCGCCAGCAGGCTAACTACAGGGAGAGTCTCAGATACGCAGTATTTT.

This clonotype has more than one count but fewer than ten. The chain has TRBV10-3 and TRBJ2-3, with D unclear. Germline lookup yields CDR1 ENHRY and CDR2 SYGVKD. Trimming took 2 bases from V and 0 from J, leaving 3 bases between them. The CDR3 length is 13 residues. As DNA, the CDR3 is TGTGCCATCAGTGAGACTAGCACAGATACGCAGTATTTT. This gives the protein CAISETSTDTQYF.

This clonotype was picked up a small number of times. The chain is built from TRBV11-2 and TRBJ2-1; possibly TRBD2 for D (5 bases). The germline V and J ends were trimmed by 0 bases and 1 base, with 22 bases remaining between them. The CDR3 is made up of 20 amino acids. CDR1 is SGHAT, CDR2 FQNNGV, per germline. The CDR3 region has the DNA TGTGCCAGCAGCTTAGAATGGGGTTCCGGGAAACTTTCATCCTACAATGAGCAGTTCTTC. Translating it yields CASSLEWGSGKLSSYNEQFF. The full variable domain, completed using reference TRBV11-2 and TRBJ2-1, is EAGVAQSPRYKIIEKRQSVAFWCNPISGHATLYWYQQILGQGPKLLIQFQNNGVVDDSQLPKDRFSAERLKGVDSTLKIQPAKLEDSAVYLCASSLEWGSGKLSSYNEQFFGPGTRLTVL.

This clonotype has a handful of counts. This chain connects TRBV28 to TRBJ2-4; TRBD2 matches 7 bases. Trimming cost V 5 bases and J 13 bases; bases outside gene matches: 11. The CDR3 covers 13 residues. Germline CDR1 and CDR2: MDHEN and SYDVKM. The CDR3 spells CASSQRTSATQYF. CDR3 nucleotides: TGTGCCAGCAGTCAACGAACTAGCGCCACCCAGTACTTC.

Only a few counts were recorded for this clonotype. The V gene is TRBV20-1, the J gene TRBJ1-4; 9 bases line up with TRBD1. Germline values: CDR1 DFQATT, CDR2 SNEGSKA (reference sequence). The CDR3 is made up of 14 amino acids. The J segment lost 8 bases and the V segment lost 3 bases, leaving 7 bases of the junction unmatched. In DNA, the CDR3 is TGCAGTGCTAGCCCGGGACAGGGTAACGAAAAACTGTTTTTT. Protein product: CSASPGQGNEKLFF.

This clonotype was counted a few times. V and J are TRBV7-2 and TRBJ2-5; weak D call: TRBD1 (6 bases). This CDR3 region has 14 residues. The ends were cut back, 0 bases at V and 7 bases at J, with 12 bases in the middle. Germline values: CDR1 SGHTA, CDR2 FQGNSA. The CDR3 DNA follows: TGTGCCAGCAGCTTAGCGTCGGGCAGGGGGACCCAGTACTTC. It is translated as CASSLASGRGTQYF.

This clonotype has just a few counts. The chain links TRBV6-5 to TRBJ2-2, with D unclear. The germline V and J ends were trimmed by 2 bases and 3 bases, with 10 bases remaining between them. The CDR3 totals 15 residues. The germline V gene has CDR1 MNHEY and CDR2 SVGAGI. The CDR3 DNA reads TGTGCCAGCAGTTACGAGACGGGCGACACCGGGGAGCTGTTTTTT. Translation: CASSYETGDTGELFF.

The V call is TRBV20-1, the J call TRBJ2-3, with TRBD2 as a possible D gene (5 bases). With 6 bases removed from V and 3 bases from J, the gap between germline ends came to 19 bases. The length of the CDR3 is 15 residues. The V gene's germline CDR1 is DFQATT and CDR2 SNEGSKA (reference sequence). The CDR3 nucleotides read TGCAGTGCACGAGGGAACGTCTTAGGGACAGATACGCAGTATTTT. This gives the protein CSARGNVLGTDTQYF.

V gene TRBV5-1 combines with J gene TRBJ2-5; D may correspond to TRBD1 or TRBD2 (5 bases each). This CDR3 spans 15 amino acids. The V end lost 0 bases, the J end lost 2 bases, and 11 bases lay between the germline ends. Germline V gives CDR1 SGHRS, CDR2 YFSETQ. The CDR3 region is CASSLARGTQETQYF. The CDR3 DNA reads as TGCGCCAGCAGCTTGGCGAGGGGTACACAAGAGACCCAGTACTTC.

There are many counts of this clonotype. This rearrangement joins TRBV12-3 or TRBV12-4 to TRBJ1-1; D is unresolved. The CDR3 covers 13 residues. Trimming took off 6 bases at V and 2 bases at J, with 10 bases between the two ends. CDR3 nucleotide sequence: TGTGCCAGCAGCTTAAACAGCAACACTGAAGCTTTCTTT. Translation gives CASSLNSNTEAFF.

This clonotype was observed many times. The V call is TRBV3-1, the J call TRBJ2-1, with a possible D match to TRBD2 (6 bases). Germline V gene data show CDR1 as LGHDT and CDR2 as YNNKEL (reference sequence). CDR3 length: 15 amino acids. The germline V and J ends were trimmed by 0 bases and 5 bases, with 11 bases remaining between them. In DNA form, the CDR3 reads TGTGCCAGCAGCCAAGAATTGCGGGGTGACAATGAGCAGTTCTTC. Its translation is CASSQELRGDNEQFF.

The chain is built from TRBV20-1 and TRBJ1-6; tentative D call: TRBD1 (5 bases). Germline CDR1 is DFQATT and CDR2 is SNEGSKA (reference sequence). V lost 0 bases to trimming and J lost 8 bases, with 14 bases between them. CDR3 size: 15 residues. The CDR3 sequence: CSARERGAEYSPLHF. The CDR3 nucleotides are TGCAGTGCTAGAGAGAGGGGCGCGGAGTATTCACCCCTCCACTTT.

J is TRBJ2-7 and V is TRBV5-1; D gene ambiguous. Germline V lookup: CDR1 SGHRS, CDR2 YFSETQ. V gave up 0 bases and J gave up 0 bases, with 7 bases separating them. The CDR3 sequence is 14 residues long. CDR3 DNA: TGCGCCAGCAGCTTGGAACCGGCCTCCTACGAGCAGTACTTC. It is translated as CASSLEPASYEQYF.

This clonotype was observed a handful of times. The V call is TRBV20-1, the J call TRBJ2-1, with D possibly matching TRBD2 (5 bases). This CDR3 has 16 residues. V dropped 3 bases and J dropped 0 bases, with 15 bases sitting between them. The germline V gene has CDR1 DFQATT and CDR2 SNEGSKA (reference sequence). CDR3 in DNA: TGCAGTGCTAGCCCTTACCGGGGTAGCTCCTACAATGAGCAGTTCTTC. Amino acids: CSASPYRGSSYNEQFF.

This clonotype appeared a few times. The genes are TRBV12-3 or TRBV12-4 and TRBJ2-6; 8 positions match TRBD2. The CDR3 totals 17 residues. Trimming at V came to 8 bases and at J to 0 bases, leaving 9 bases not matched to a gene. The CDR3 sequence: CASGPGGSISGANVLTF. CDR3 in DNA: TGTGCCAGCGGGCCGGGGGGGTCTATCTCTGGGGCCAACGTCCTGACTTTC.

This clonotype came up many times. The CDR3 reads CASAGQGTGTEAFF. CDR3 sequence (DNA): TGCGCCAGCGCAGGACAGGGGACGGGCACTGAAGCTTTCTTT. The chain joins TRBV5-1 to TRBJ1-1; TRBD1 aligns across 9 bases. J gave up 4 bases and V 7 bases, and 8 bases lay outside the gene matches. Germline values: CDR1 SGHRS, CDR2 YFSETQ. This CDR3 is built from 14 residues. Full variable domain (outside the CDR3, taken from reference TRBV5-1 and TRBJ1-1): KAGVTQTPRYLIKTRGQQVTLSCSPISGHRSVSWYQQTPGQGLQFLFEYFSETQRNKGNFPGRFSGRQFSNSRSEMNVSTLELGDSALYLCASAGQGTGTEAFFGQGTRLTVV.

A word on this clonotype: One end of the junction fails to match germline, which may point to a read error. V is TRBV11-3 and J is TRBJ2-2; D uncertain. CDR1 and CDR2 from the germline V gene are SGHNT and YENEEA. The length of the CDR3 is 14 residues. As DNA, the CDR3 is TGTGCCAGCACCTTAGGCCAGAACACCGGGGAGCTGTTTTTT. It translates to CASTLGQNTGELFF. Full variable domain (missing parts from reference TRBV11-3 and TRBJ2-2): EAGVVQSPRYKIIEKKQPVAFWCNPISGHNTLYWYLQNLGQGPELLIRYENEEAVDDSQLPKDRFSAERLKGVDSTLKIQPAELGDSAVYLCASTLGQNTGELFFGEGSRLTVL.

This clonotype was picked up a small number of times. The genes are TRBV7-2 and TRBJ2-1; 8 bases align to TRBD2. Per the germline V gene, CDR1 is SGHTA and CDR2 is FQGNSA. The CDR3 runs 12 residues. The junction had 4 bases not matched to a gene; V was cut back by 5 bases and J by 10 bases. The CDR3 sequence: CASSRGGFEQFF. The CDR3 DNA follows: TGTGCCAGCAGCCGGGGGGGCTTCGAGCAGTTCTTC.